The text below deals with one TCR beta chain. The CDR3 loop spans 16 amino acids. V lost 1 base to trimming and J lost 9 bases; unmatched junction nucleotides: 12. Germline loops: CDR1 GTSNPN, CDR2 SVGIG (reference sequence). Profiling relied on immunoSEQ multiplex PCR, and the TCRdb table lists in-frame clones only, not all of them. The sample has around 80,000 clones, roughly 91% seen once. The data are from a study of control samples from healthy donors and cancer patients. The sequence came from a man in his forties or fifties in good health. Sequenced: blood. V is TRBV30 and J is TRBJ2-1; TRBD2 agrees at 10 bases. CDR3 sequence: CAWSGTPSGGRREQFF. DNA of the CDR3: TGTGCCTGGAGTGGGACTCCTAGCGGGGGAAGACGTGAGCAGTTCTTC.